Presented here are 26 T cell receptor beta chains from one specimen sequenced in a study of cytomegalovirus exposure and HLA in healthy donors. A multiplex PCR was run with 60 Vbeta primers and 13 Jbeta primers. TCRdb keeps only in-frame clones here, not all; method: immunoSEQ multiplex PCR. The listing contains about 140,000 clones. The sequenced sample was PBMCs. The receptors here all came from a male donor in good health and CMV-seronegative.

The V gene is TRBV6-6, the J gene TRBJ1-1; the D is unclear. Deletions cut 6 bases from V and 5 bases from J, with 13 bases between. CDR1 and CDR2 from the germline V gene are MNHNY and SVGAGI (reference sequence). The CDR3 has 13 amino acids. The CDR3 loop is CASSRDPSTEAFF. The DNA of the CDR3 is TGTGCCAGCAGCCGTGACCCTAGTACTGAAGCTTTCTTT.

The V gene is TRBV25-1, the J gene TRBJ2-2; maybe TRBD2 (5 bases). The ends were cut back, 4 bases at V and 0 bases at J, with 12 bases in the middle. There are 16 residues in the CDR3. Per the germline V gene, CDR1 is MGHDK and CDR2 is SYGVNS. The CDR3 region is CASSAPPGTNTGELFF. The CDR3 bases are TGTGCCAGCAGTGCCCCCCCCGGGACGAACACCGGGGAGCTGTTTTTT.

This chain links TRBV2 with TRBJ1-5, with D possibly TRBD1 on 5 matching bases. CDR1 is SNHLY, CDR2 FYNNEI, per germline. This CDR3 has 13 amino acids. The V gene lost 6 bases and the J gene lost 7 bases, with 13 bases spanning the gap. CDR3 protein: CASSLRGNQPQHF. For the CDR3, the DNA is TGTGCCAGCAGCTTACGGGGGAACCAGCCCCAGCATTTT.

DNA for the CDR3: TGTGCCAGCAGTTCCGGACAGATAGATCAGCCCCAGCATTTT. This gives the protein CASSSGQIDQPQHF. The chain combines TRBV28 with TRBJ1-5, with a weak D call TRBD1 (6 bases). Germline V gene lookup returns CDR1 MDHEN and CDR2 SYDVKM. V shed 4 bases and J shed 5 bases, with 12 bases lying between them. CDR3 length: 14 amino acids.

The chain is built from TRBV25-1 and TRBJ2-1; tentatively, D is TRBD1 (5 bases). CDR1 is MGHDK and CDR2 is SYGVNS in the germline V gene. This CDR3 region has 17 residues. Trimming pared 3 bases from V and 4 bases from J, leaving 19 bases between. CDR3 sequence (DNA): TGTGCCAGCAGTGATATGCGGTTGGACAACCTTTACAATGAGCAGTTCTTC. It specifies CASSDMRLDNLYNEQFF.

The CDR3 region has the DNA TGTGCCAGCAGCTTATCAGGACAGGGTGGGGAGCAGTACTTC. Its translation: CASSLSGQGGEQYF. The chain uses TRBV7-2 and TRBJ2-7, with 8 bases matching TRBD1. The V gene end was trimmed by 2 bases and the J gene end by 7 bases; junction bases not matched to a gene: 7. This CDR3 is built from 14 residues. CDR1 SGHTA and CDR2 FQGNSA come from the germline V gene.

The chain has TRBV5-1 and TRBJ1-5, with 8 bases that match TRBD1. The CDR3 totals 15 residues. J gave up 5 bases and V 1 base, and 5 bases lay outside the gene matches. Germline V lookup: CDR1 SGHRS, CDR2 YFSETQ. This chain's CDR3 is CASSLRSGGDQPQHF. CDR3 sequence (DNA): TGCGCCAGCAGCTTGCGGTCAGGGGGCGATCAGCCCCAGCATTTT.

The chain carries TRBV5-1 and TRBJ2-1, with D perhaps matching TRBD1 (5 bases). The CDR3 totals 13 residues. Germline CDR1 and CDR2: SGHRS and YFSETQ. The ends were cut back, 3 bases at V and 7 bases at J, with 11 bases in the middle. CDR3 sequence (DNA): TGCGCCAGCAGCTCCCAGGGTGGGAATGAGCAGTTCTTC. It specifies CASSSQGGNEQFF. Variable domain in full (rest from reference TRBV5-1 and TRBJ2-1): KAGVTQTPRYLIKTRGQQVTLSCSPISGHRSVSWYQQTPGQGLQFLFEYFSETQRNKGNFPGRFSGRQFSNSRSEMNVSTLELGDSALYLCASSSQGGNEQFFGPGTRLTVL.

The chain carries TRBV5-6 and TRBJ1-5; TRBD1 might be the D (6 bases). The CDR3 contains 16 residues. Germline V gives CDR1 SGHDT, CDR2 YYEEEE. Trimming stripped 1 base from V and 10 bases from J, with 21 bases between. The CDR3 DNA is TGTGCCAGCAGCTTGTTCGGGGGGCGTCTCGTAGAACCCCAGCATTTT. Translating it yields CASSLFGGRLVEPQHF. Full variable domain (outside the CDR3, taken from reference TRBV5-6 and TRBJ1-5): DAGVTQSPTHLIKTRGQQVTLRCSPKSGHDTVSWYQQALGQGPQFIFQYYEEEERQRGNFPDRFSGHQFPNYSSELNVNALLLGDSALYLCASSLFGGRLVEPQHFGDGTRLSIL.

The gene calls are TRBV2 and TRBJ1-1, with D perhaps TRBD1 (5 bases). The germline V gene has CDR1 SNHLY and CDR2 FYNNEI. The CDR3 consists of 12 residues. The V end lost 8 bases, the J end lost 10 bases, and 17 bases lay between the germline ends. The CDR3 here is CASGAPGLPAFF. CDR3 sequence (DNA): TGTGCCAGCGGAGCCCCGGGACTTCCAGCTTTCTTT. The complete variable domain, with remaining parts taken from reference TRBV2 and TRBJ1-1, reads EPEVTQTPSHQVTQMGQEVILRCVPISNHLYFYWYRQILGQKVEFLVSFYNNEISEKSEIFDDQFSVERPDGSNFTLKIRSTKLEDSAMYFCASGAPGLPAFFGQGTRLTVV.

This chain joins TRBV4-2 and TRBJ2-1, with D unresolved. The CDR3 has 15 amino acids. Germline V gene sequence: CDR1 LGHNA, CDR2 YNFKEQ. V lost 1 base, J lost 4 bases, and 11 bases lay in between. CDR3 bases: TGTGCCAGCAGCCAAGCCCGAGGAGTTTACAATGAGCAGTTCTTC. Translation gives CASSQARGVYNEQFF.

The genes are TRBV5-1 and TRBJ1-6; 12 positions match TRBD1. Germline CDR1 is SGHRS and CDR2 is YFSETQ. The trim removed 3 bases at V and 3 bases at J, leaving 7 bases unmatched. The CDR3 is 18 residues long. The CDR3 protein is CASSYRDRGPLYNSPLHF. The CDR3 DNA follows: TGCGCCAGCAGCTACCGGGACAGGGGGCCTCTCTATAATTCACCCCTCCACTTT. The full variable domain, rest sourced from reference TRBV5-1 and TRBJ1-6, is KAGVTQTPRYLIKTRGQQVTLSCSPISGHRSVSWYQQTPGQGLQFLFEYFSETQRNKGNFPGRFSGRQFSNSRSEMNVSTLELGDSALYLCASSYRDRGPLYNSPLHFGNGTRLTVT.

CDR3 DNA sequence: TGTGCCAGCAGTTACGACGGGTCGAGAAACATTCAGTACTTC. Protein product: CASSYDGSRNIQYF. The chain uses TRBV6-6 and TRBJ2-4; no definite D call. Trimming removed 2 bases from V and 6 bases from J, with 11 bases in between. The CDR3 is 14 amino acids. Looked up from germline, CDR1 is MNHNY and CDR2 is SVGAGI (reference sequence).

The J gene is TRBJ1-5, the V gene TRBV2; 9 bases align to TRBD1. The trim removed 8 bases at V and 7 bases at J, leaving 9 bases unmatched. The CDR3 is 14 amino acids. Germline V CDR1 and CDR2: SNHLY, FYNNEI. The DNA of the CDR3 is TGTGCCAGCTCCATCGGGACAGGGAGGCAGCCCCAGCATTTT. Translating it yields CASSIGTGRQPQHF.

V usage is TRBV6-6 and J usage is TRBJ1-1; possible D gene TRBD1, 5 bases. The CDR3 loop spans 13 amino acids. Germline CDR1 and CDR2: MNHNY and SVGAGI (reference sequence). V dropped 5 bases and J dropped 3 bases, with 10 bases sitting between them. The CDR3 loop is CASSTQGYTEAFF. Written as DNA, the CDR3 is TGTGCCAGCAGTACCCAGGGCTACACTGAAGCTTTCTTT.

Here the CDR3 DNA reads TGTGCCAGCAGCCCCACAGGGATCGGGGCCAACGTCCTGACTTTC. It encodes CASSPTGIGANVLTF. V is TRBV11-2 and J is TRBJ2-6; TRBD1 is a possible D gene (6 bases). Per the germline V gene, CDR1 is SGHAT and CDR2 is FQNNGV. This CDR3 is built from 15 residues. V dropped 5 bases and J dropped 4 bases, with 12 bases sitting between them.

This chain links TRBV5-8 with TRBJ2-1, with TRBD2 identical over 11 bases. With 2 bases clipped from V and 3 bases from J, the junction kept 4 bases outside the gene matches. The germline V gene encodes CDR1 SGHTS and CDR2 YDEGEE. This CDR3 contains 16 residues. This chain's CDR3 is CASSLEGLAGYNEQFF. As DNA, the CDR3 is TGTGCCAGCAGCTTAGAAGGACTAGCGGGCTACAATGAGCAGTTCTTC.

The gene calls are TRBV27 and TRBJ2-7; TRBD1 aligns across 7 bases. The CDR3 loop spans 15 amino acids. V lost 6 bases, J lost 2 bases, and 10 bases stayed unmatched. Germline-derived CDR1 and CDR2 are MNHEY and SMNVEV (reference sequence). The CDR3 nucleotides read TGTGCCAGCAGGCTGACCCAGGGGGTTCCCTACGAGCAGTACTTC. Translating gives CASRLTQGVPYEQYF.

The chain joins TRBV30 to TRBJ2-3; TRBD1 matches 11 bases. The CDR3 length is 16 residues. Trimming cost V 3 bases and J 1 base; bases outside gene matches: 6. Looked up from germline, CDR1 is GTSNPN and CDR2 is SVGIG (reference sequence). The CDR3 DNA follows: TGTGCCTGGAGGGATGGGACAGGGGGTCGCACAGATACGCAGTATTTT. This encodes CAWRDGTGGRTDTQYF. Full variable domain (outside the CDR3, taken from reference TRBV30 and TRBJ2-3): SQTIHQWPATLVQPVGSPLSLECTVEGTSNPNLYWYRQAAGRGLQLLFYSVGIGQISSEVPQNLSASRPQDRQFILSSKKLLLSDSGFYLCAWRDGTGGRTDTQYFGPGTRLTVL.

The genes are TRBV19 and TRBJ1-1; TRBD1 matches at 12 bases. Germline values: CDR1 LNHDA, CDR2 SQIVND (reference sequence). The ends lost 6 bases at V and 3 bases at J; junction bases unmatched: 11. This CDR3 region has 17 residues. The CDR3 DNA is TGTGCCAGTAGACTGCGCCGGGACAGGGGGCCGGACACTGAAGCTTTCTTT. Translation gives CASRLRRDRGPDTEAFF. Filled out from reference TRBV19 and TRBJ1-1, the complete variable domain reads DGGITQSPKYLFRKEGQNVTLSCEQNLNHDAMYWYRQDPGQGLRLIYYSQIVNDFQKGDIAEGYSVSREKKESFPLTVTSAQKNPTAFYLCASRLRRDRGPDTEAFFGQGTRLTVV.

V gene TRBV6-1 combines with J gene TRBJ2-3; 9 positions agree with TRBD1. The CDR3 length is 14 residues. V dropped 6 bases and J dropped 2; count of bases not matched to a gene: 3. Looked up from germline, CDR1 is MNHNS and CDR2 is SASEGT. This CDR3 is CASSGTGNTDTQYF. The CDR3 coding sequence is TGTGCCAGCAGCGGGACAGGGAACACAGATACGCAGTATTTT.

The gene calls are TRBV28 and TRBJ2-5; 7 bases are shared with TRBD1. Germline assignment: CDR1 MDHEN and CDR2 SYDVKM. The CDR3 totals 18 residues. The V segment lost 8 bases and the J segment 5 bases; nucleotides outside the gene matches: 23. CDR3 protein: CASATSLYRDSAGETQYF. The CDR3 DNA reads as TGTGCCAGCGCAACATCACTCTACCGGGACAGTGCCGGGGAGACCCAGTACTTC.

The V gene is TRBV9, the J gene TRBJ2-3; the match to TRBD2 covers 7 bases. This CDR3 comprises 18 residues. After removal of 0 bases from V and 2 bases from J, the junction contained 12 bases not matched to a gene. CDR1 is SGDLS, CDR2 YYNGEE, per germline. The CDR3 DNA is TGTGCCAGCAGCGTAGGAACGGGGGGTCCGTCGTTCACAGATACGCAGTATTTT. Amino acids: CASSVGTGGPSFTDTQYF.

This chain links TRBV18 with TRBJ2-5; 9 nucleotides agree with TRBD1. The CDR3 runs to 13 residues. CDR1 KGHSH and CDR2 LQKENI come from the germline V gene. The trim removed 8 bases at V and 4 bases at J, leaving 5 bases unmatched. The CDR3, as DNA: TGTGCCAGCCACCGGACAGGGGTAGAGACCCAGTACTTC. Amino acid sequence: CASHRTGVETQYF. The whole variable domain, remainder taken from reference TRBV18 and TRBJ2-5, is NAGVMQNPRHLVRRRGQEARLRCSPMKGHSHVYWYRQLPEEGLKFMVYLQKENIIDESGMPKERFSAEFPKEGPSILRIQQVVRGDSAAYFCASHRTGVETQYFGPGTRLLVL.

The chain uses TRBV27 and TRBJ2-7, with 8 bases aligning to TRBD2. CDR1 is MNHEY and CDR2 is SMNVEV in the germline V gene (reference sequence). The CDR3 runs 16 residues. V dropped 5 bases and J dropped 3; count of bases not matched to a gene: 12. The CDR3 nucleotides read TGTGCCAGCAGTCCTCCATCCGGGACTAGTATCTACGAGCAGTACTTC. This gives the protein CASSPPSGTSIYEQYF.

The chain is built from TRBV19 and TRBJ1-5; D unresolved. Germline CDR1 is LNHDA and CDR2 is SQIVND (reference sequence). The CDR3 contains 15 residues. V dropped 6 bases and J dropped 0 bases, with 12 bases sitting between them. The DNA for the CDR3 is TGTGCCAGTAGCGGGAACCTCTATAGCAATCAGCCCCAGCATTTT. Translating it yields CASSGNLYSNQPQHF.